The 25 T cell receptor beta chains below were found in one sample sequenced in a study of cytomegalovirus exposure and HLA in healthy donors. Both 60 Vbeta primers and 13 Jbeta primers went into the PCR. Method: immunoSEQ multiplex PCR; TCRdb's copy keeps in-frame clones and lacks some. The sample has about 67,000 clones. Sequenced input: PBMCs. These receptors all come from a man younger than 45 in good health and CMV-seropositive.

V usage is TRBV7-2 and J usage is TRBJ2-3; D gene unclear. V lost 3 bases and J 1 base, leaving 8 bases between the germline ends. Germline lookup yields CDR1 SGHTA and CDR2 FQGNSA. The CDR3 length is 14 residues. The CDR3 DNA is TGTGCCAGCAGCTTTCAAACAGGCACAGATACGCAGTATTTT. Translated: CASSFQTGTDTQYF.

This sequence joins TRBV11-3 and TRBJ2-3; possible D gene TRBD2, 6 bases. V was shortened by 8 bases and J by 2 bases, with 17 bases between the two germline ends. CDR1 is SGHNT, CDR2 YENEEA, per germline. This CDR3 has 15 amino acids. In DNA, the CDR3 is TGTGCCAGCCGTTGGGACTTGGATCCCACAGATACGCAGTATTTT. It yields the protein CASRWDLDPTDTQYF.

Notes on this clone: A junction end diverges from the germline sequence, so it may reflect a read error. V is TRBV4-2 and J is TRBJ2-3; perhaps TRBD2 as D (5 bases). Germline CDR1 LGHNA, CDR2 YNFKEQ. The CDR3 is 16 residues long. This CDR3 is CASSQVATGSTDKQYF. CDR3 DNA: TGTGCCAGCAGCCAAGTGGCAACGGGAAGCACAGATAAGCAGTATTTT.

V usage is TRBV5-6 and J usage is TRBJ2-7; the match to TRBD1 covers 9 bases. The CDR3 covers 14 residues. Trimming removed 0 bases from V and 2 bases from J; junction bases left unmatched: 0. Looked up from germline, CDR1 is SGHDT and CDR2 is YYEEEE. The CDR3 DNA reads TGTGCCAGCAGCTTGGGACAGGGGGCCTACGAGCAGTACTTC. This translates into CASSLGQGAYEQYF.

CDR3 DNA: TGTGCCAGCAGCCCGAGTATATCGGACACTGAAGCTTTCTTT. This gives the protein CASSPSISDTEAFF. The chain couples TRBV7-3 to TRBJ1-1, with D uncertain. The V gene lost 5 bases and the J gene lost 3 bases, with 13 bases spanning the gap. There are 14 residues in the CDR3. In germline, CDR1 is SGHTA, CDR2 FQGTGA.

The chain has TRBV5-4 and TRBJ1-1, with 11 positions matching TRBD1. Looked up from germline, CDR1 is SGHNT and CDR2 is YYREEE (reference sequence). V gave up 10 bases and J gave up 10 bases; unmatched junction bases: 9. CDR3 length: 12 residues. Here the CDR3 DNA reads TGTGCCGGGACAGGGGGAGGTAATGCAGCTTTCTTT. Encoded protein: CAGTGGGNAAFF.

V gene TRBV28 combines with J gene TRBJ1-4, with D possibly matching TRBD1 (6 bases). CDR3 length equals 16 residues. Germline CDR1 is MDHEN and CDR2 is SYDVKM. Trimming removed 5 bases from V and 3 bases from J, with 16 bases in between. The CDR3 sequence is CASSGGGPGANEKLFF. The CDR3 DNA reads TGTGCCAGCAGTGGGGGGGGGCCGGGGGCTAATGAAAAACTGTTTTTT.

This rearrangement joins TRBV10-3 to TRBJ2-3; 10 bases map to TRBD2. CDR3 length equals 15 residues. The germline CDR1 and CDR2 sequences are ENHRY and SYGVKD. V lost 1 base, J lost 3 bases, and 1 base stayed unmatched. CDR3 residues: CAISELAGGTDTQYF. The CDR3 bases are TGTGCCATCAGTGAGTTAGCGGGGGGAACAGATACGCAGTATTTT.

This rearrangement joins TRBV30 to TRBJ1-6; a weak D match, TRBD1 (5 bases). V gave up 0 bases and J gave up 9 bases, with 12 bases separating them. This CDR3 contains 14 residues. CDR1 GTSNPN and CDR2 SVGIG come from the germline V gene (reference sequence). In nucleotides, the CDR3 is TGTGCCTGGAGTGTACCCCAGGGATTTTCACCCCTCCACTTT. Protein: CAWSVPQGFSPLHF.

The CDR3 DNA reads TGTGCCAGTAGTACGATAGAAAGATTATATTCACCCCTCCACTTT. Its translation is CASSTIERLYSPLHF. The V call is TRBV19, the J call TRBJ1-6; D is uncertain. V lost 4 bases to trimming and J lost 8 bases, with 15 bases between them. Looked up from germline, CDR1 is LNHDA and CDR2 is SQIVND (reference sequence). The length of the CDR3 is 15 residues. The complete variable domain, with remaining parts taken from reference TRBV19 and TRBJ1-6, reads DGGITQSPKYLFRKEGQNVTLSCEQNLNHDAMYWYRQDPGQGLRLIYYSQIVNDFQKGDIAEGYSVSREKKESFPLTVTSAQKNPTAFYLCASSTIERLYSPLHFGNGTRLTVT.

The chain employs TRBV7-9 and TRBJ1-4, with 7 bases aligning to TRBD1. V dropped 5 bases and J dropped 4; count of bases not matched to a gene: 1. Germline V gene lookup returns CDR1 SEHNR and CDR2 FQNEAQ (reference sequence). The CDR3 spans 13 residues. The CDR3 region is CASSRQGNEKLFF. CDR3 sequence (DNA): TGTGCCAGCAGCCGACAGGGTAATGAAAAACTGTTTTTT. Variable domain in full (rest from reference TRBV7-9 and TRBJ1-4): DTGVSQNPRHKITKRGQNVTFRCDPISEHNRLYWYRQTLGQGPEFLTYFQNEAQLEKSRLLSDRFSAERPKGSFSTLEIQRTEQGDSAMYLCASSRQGNEKLFFGSGTQLSVL.

The chain has TRBV6-1 and TRBJ1-1; maybe TRBD1 (6 bases). The CDR3 covers 17 residues. V was pared by 1 base and J by 3 bases, with 18 bases between. Germline V gene sequence: CDR1 MNHNS, CDR2 SASEGT. The CDR3 protein is CASSEDWQGFYDTEAFF. The CDR3 DNA is TGTGCCAGCAGTGAAGATTGGCAGGGGTTTTATGACACTGAAGCTTTCTTT.

V and J are TRBV7-6 and TRBJ2-7, with 9 positions matching TRBD1. CDR3 length: 15 amino acids. Per germline, CDR1 SGHVS and CDR2 FNYEAQ. J gave up 5 bases and V 3 bases, and 8 bases lay outside the gene matches. This CDR3 reads CASSFETGGGDEQYF. The DNA for the CDR3 is TGTGCCAGCAGCTTCGAGACAGGGGGTGGAGACGAGCAGTACTTC.

J is TRBJ1-2 and V is TRBV27, with D maybe TRBD1 (6 bases). Deletions cut 5 bases from V and 6 bases from J, with 10 bases between. This CDR3 comprises 12 residues. Germline V gives CDR1 MNHEY, CDR2 SMNVEV (reference sequence). CDR3 bases: TGTGCCAGCAGTAGAACAGGGAATGGCTACACCTTC. Its translation: CASSRTGNGYTF.

V gene TRBV5-1 combines with J gene TRBJ2-3; D perhaps matches TRBD2 (6 bases). Germline V gene lookup returns CDR1 SGHRS and CDR2 YFSETQ. This CDR3 region has 17 residues. Trimming took 1 base from V and 0 from J, leaving 15 bases between them. The CDR3 loop reads CASSLLGLVPSTDTQYF. The CDR3 DNA follows: TGCGCCAGCAGCTTGTTGGGACTCGTACCTAGCACAGATACGCAGTATTTT. The variable domain in full, with the rest retrieved from reference TRBV5-1 and TRBJ2-3, is KAGVTQTPRYLIKTRGQQVTLSCSPISGHRSVSWYQQTPGQGLQFLFEYFSETQRNKGNFPGRFSGRQFSNSRSEMNVSTLELGDSALYLCASSLLGLVPSTDTQYFGPGTRLTVL.

The rearrangement joins TRBV19 to TRBJ2-2; D uncertain. The V gene lost 6 bases and the J gene lost 6 bases, with 14 bases spanning the gap. Per germline, CDR1 LNHDA and CDR2 SQIVND (reference sequence). This CDR3 is built from 14 residues. The CDR3 nucleotides are TGTGCCAGTAGCTTTGGCATCTCTGCCGGGGAGCTGTTTTTT. Translated: CASSFGISAGELFF.

This chain connects TRBV18 to TRBJ1-1; TRBD1 is a possible D gene (6 bases). The V gene's germline CDR1 is KGHSH and CDR2 LQKENI. V shed 6 bases and J shed 1 base, with 9 bases lying between them. CDR3 length equals 13 residues. CDR3 coding DNA: TGTGCCAGCTCGGCGACAGGGAACACTGAAGCTTTCTTT. Protein sequence: CASSATGNTEAFF.

The J gene is TRBJ1-2, the V gene TRBV25-1; no clear D. The germline CDR1 and CDR2 sequences are MGHDK and SYGVNS. There are 14 residues in the CDR3. Trimming removed 6 bases at V and 8 bases at J, with 19 bases between. The CDR3 loop is CASSDYNSLRGYTF. CDR3 nucleotides: TGTGCCAGCAGCGATTATAACAGTCTTCGAGGCTACACCTTC.

This rearrangement joins TRBV15 to TRBJ2-7; 8 bases map to TRBD1. V trimming: 0 bases; J trimming: 6 bases; junction bases outside the gene matches: 10. This CDR3 comprises 16 residues. Germline V gives CDR1 LNHNV, CDR2 YYDKDF (reference sequence). The CDR3 DNA reads TGTGCCACCAGCAGAGATGACAGGGGCGCAGCACCCGAGCAGTACTTC. Its protein is CATSRDDRGAAPEQYF.

The chain couples TRBV30 to TRBJ2-2, with TRBD2 matching over 8 bases. V lost 8 bases, J lost 4 bases, and 9 bases stayed unmatched. The CDR3 spans 14 residues. Germline CDR1 is GTSNPN and CDR2 is SVGIG (reference sequence). The CDR3 DNA reads TGTGCCGGGGGGATAGCGGGGTTCACCGGGGAGCTGTTTTTT. This encodes CAGGIAGFTGELFF.

V and J are TRBV7-9 and TRBJ2-1; 12 bases map to TRBD2. This CDR3 is 18 amino acids long. Germline-derived CDR1 and CDR2 are SEHNR and FQNEAQ (reference sequence). Unmatched junction bases numbered 14, after V lost 4 bases and J lost 7 bases. CDR3 sequence reads: CASSCPLGTSGSLNEQFF. The CDR3 DNA reads as TGTGCCAGCAGCTGTCCTCTAGGGACTAGCGGGTCCCTAAATGAGCAGTTCTTC.

The genes are TRBV18 and TRBJ2-7, with D possibly matching TRBD1 (5 bases). Trimming removed 4 bases at V and 2 bases at J, with 15 bases between. Germline V lookup: CDR1 KGHSH, CDR2 LQKENI. The CDR3 is made up of 15 amino acids. The DNA of the CDR3 is TGTGCCAGCTCACTTGTACAGGTAGCAGCCTACGAGCAGTACTTC. Its protein product is CASSLVQVAAYEQYF.

The chain combines TRBV29-1 with TRBJ2-7; 15 nucleotides match TRBD2. CDR3 length: 15 residues. CDR1 is SQVTM, CDR2 ANQGSEA, per germline. Trimming removed 7 bases from V and 2 bases from J; junction bases left unmatched: 6. The CDR3 reads CSAGLAGGLPYEQYF. Here the CDR3 DNA reads TGCAGCGCGGGACTAGCGGGAGGACTACCCTACGAGCAGTACTTC.

This rearrangement joins TRBV29-1 to TRBJ1-1, with TRBD1 as a possible D gene (6 bases). Germline V CDR1 and CDR2: SQVTM, ANQGSEA. This CDR3 has 15 amino acids. V shed 4 bases and J shed 4 bases, with 19 bases lying between them. Here the CDR3 reads CSVGRDIGTGTEAFF. The CDR3 nucleotides are TGCAGCGTTGGCCGGGACATAGGAACAGGCACTGAAGCTTTCTTT.

The chain links TRBV4-1 to TRBJ2-3; 9 bases are a match to TRBD2. CDR1 and CDR2 (germline): MGHRA, YSYEKL. CDR3 length: 15 amino acids. J lost 4 bases, V lost 2 bases, and 4 bases had no gene match. The CDR3 sequence is CASSQRRGGSDTQYF. CDR3 sequence (DNA): TGCGCCAGCAGCCAAAGGCGGGGGGGCTCAGATACGCAGTATTTT.